This paragraph reports one TCR beta chain. This entry comes from a study of blood T cell repertoires in COVID-19. Study context: PBMCs, B-cell-depleted T cells, or T cells provided the cDNA or gDNA that made up the material.

The assay was immunoSEQ multiplex PCR, and TCRdb's table has in-frame clones only and misses some. The sample consists of 200,000 to 250,000 clones, roughly 86% of them appearing once. The CDR3 consists of 13 residues. Trimming removed 9 bases from V and 0 bases from J, with 10 bases in between. Germline loops: CDR1 KGHDR, CDR2 SFDVKD. The receptor's source is a woman in her seventies with active or convalescent COVID-19. The material sequenced was peripheral blood. V usage is TRBV24-1 and J usage is TRBJ1-1; perhaps TRBD1 as D (5 bases). The CDR3 reads CATQGIMNTEAFF. In DNA form, the CDR3 reads TGTGCCACCCAGGGTATCATGAACACTGAAGCTTTCTTT.